This T cell receptor (beta chain) was recorded in a study of blood T cell repertoires in COVID-19. Study background: Acute and convalescent COVID-19 samples came from the United States, Italy and Spain.

Participant ages covered about 18 to 90 years across 24 US areas. Per the germline V gene, CDR1 is SGHDN and CDR2 is FVKESK. The trim removed 4 bases at V and 7 bases at J, leaving 17 bases unmatched. The CDR3 runs to 18 residues. Authors' processing steps: By means of reference gene primer amplification, nucleated cell counts were estimated. Generated by immunoSEQ multiplex PCR, the TCRdb table keeps only in-frame clones and is missing some. The V and J calls and clone size come from that table; D and trimming were worked out from the DNA. The table includes under 300,000 clones, approximately 80% detected once.

This rearrangement joins TRBV14 to TRBJ2-7, with 12 bases lining up with TRBD2. This sequence was found in a man aged 40-49 years who had recovered from COVID-19. Sample: PBMCs or T cells enriched from blood (not recorded which). CDR3 DNA: TGTGCCAGCAGCCTTTTAGCCGGACTAGCGGGATATACTGGGGAGCAGTACTTC. As protein: CASSLLAGLAGYTGEQYF.